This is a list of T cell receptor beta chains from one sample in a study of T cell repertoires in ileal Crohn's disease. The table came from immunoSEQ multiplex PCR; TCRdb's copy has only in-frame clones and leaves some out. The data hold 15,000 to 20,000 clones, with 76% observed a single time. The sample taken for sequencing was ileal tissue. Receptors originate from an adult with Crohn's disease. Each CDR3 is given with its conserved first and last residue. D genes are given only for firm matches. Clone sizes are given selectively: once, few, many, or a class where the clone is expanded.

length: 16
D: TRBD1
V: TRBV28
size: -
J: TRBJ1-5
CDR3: CASFPGQGVSNQPQHF
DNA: TGTGCCAGTTTCCCGGGACAGGGGGTCAGCAATCAGCCCCAGCATTTT

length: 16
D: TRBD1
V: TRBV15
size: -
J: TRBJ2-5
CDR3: CATSRDSGQGSETQYF
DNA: TGTGCCACCAGCAGAGATAGTGGACAGGGTTCCGAGACCCAGTACTTC

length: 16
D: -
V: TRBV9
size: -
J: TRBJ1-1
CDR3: CASSGNPAGSFTEAFF
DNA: TGTGCCAGCAGCGGCAACCCGGCGGGGTCATTCACTGAAGCTTTCTTT

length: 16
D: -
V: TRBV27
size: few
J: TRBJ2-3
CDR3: CASSSGTQISTDTQYF
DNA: TGTGCCAGCAGTTCAGGGACACAGATTAGCACAGATACGCAGTATTTT

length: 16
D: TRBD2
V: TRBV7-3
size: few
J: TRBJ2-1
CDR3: CASSPGGLAAYNEQFF
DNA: TGTGCCAGCAGTCCCGGCGGACTAGCTGCCTACAATGAGCAGTTCTTC

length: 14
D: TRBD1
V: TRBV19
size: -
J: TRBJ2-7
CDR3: CASSRDRGAYEQYF
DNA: TGTGCCAGTAGCCGGGACAGGGGAGCATACGAGCAGTACTTC

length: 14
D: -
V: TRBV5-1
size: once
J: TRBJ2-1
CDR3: CASSADQGYNEQFF
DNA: TGCGCCAGCAGCGCGGACCAGGGGTACAATGAGCAGTTCTTC

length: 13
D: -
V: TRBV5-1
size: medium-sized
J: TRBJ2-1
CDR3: CASSPAEYNEQFF
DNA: TGCGCCAGCAGCCCGGCGGAGTACAATGAGCAGTTCTTC

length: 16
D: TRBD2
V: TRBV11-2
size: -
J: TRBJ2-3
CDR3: CASSLLAGTSLLTQYF
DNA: TGTGCCAGCAGCTTGCTAGCGGGGACCTCATTGCTTACGCAGTATTTT

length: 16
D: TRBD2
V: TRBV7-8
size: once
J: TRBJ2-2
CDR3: CASSSGASGITGELFF
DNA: TGTGCCAGCAGCTCAGGCGCTAGCGGGATAACAGGGGAGCTGTTTTTT

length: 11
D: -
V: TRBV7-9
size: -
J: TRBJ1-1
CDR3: CASSYGSEAFF
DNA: TGTGCCAGCAGCTATGGGAGTGAAGCTTTCTTT

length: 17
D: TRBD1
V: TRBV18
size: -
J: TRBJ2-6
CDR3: CASSPRTGDNGANVLTF
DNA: TGTGCCAGCTCACCGCGGACAGGGGACAATGGGGCCAACGTCCTGACTTTC

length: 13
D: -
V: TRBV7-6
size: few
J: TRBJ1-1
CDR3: CASSLEQNTEAFF
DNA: TGTGCCAGCAGCTTAGAACAGAACACTGAAGCTTTCTTT

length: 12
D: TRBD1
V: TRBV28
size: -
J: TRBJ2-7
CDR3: CASSFLDRAPYF
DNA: TGTGCCAGCAGTTTCCTCGACAGGGCCCCCTACTTC

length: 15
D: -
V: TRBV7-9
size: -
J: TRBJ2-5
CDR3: CASSLTRAAIETQYF
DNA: TGTGCCAGCAGCTTAACGAGGGCCGCTATAGAGACCCAGTACTTC

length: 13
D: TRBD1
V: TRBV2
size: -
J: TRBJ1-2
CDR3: CASSARQGWGYTF
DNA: TGTGCCAGCAGTGCAAGACAGGGTTGGGGCTACACCTTC

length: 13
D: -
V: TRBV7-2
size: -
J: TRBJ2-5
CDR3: CASSDRVQETQYF
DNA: TGTGCCAGCAGCGACCGGGTCCAAGAGACCCAGTACTTC

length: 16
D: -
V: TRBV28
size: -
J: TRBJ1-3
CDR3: CASSRGVGYSGNTIYF
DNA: TGTGCCAGCAGCCGCGGAGTTGGCTACTCTGGAAACACCATATATTTT

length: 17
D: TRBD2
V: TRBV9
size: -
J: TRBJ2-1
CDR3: CASSVWPLRGAYNEQFF
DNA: TGTGCCAGCAGCGTCTGGCCCCTACGGGGGGCCTACAATGAGCAGTTCTTC

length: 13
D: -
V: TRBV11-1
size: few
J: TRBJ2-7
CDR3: CASSSKQGYEQYF
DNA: TGTGCCAGCAGCTCTAAACAGGGTTACGAGCAGTACTTC

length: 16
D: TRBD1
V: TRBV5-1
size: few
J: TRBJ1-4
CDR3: CASSLGPGQGDEKLFF
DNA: TGCGCCAGCAGCCTTGGGCCGGGACAGGGGGATGAAAAACTGTTTTTT

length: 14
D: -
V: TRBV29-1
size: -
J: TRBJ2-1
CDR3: CSVFSPTGYNEQFF
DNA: TGCAGCGTTTTTTCTCCCACAGGGTACAATGAGCAGTTCTTC

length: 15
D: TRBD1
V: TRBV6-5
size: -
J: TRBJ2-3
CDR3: CASRYRGQGEGTQYF
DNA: TGTGCCAGCAGATACCGGGGACAGGGGGAGGGTACGCAGTATTTT

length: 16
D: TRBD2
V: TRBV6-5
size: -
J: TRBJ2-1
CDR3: CASSYSMTSGGNEQFF
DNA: TGTGCCAGCAGTTACTCGATGACTAGCGGGGGGAATGAGCAGTTCTTC

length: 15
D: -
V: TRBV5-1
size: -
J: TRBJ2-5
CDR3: CASSLRGVGEETQYF
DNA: TGCGCCAGCAGCTTGCGGGGCGTTGGGGAGGAGACCCAGTACTTC

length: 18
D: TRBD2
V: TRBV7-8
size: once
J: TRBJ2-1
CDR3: CASSFGLAGGPQYNEQFF
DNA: TGTGCCAGCAGCTTTGGTCTAGCGGGAGGTCCCCAATACAATGAGCAGTTCTTC

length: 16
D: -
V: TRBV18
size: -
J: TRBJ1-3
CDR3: CASSPPVGSSGNTIYF
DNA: TGTGCCAGCTCACCACCGGTCGGGAGCTCTGGAAACACCATATATTTT

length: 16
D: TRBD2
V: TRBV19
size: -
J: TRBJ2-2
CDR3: CASSIIIAGNTGELFF
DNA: TGTGCCAGTAGTATCATAATAGCGGGAAACACCGGGGAGCTGTTTTTT